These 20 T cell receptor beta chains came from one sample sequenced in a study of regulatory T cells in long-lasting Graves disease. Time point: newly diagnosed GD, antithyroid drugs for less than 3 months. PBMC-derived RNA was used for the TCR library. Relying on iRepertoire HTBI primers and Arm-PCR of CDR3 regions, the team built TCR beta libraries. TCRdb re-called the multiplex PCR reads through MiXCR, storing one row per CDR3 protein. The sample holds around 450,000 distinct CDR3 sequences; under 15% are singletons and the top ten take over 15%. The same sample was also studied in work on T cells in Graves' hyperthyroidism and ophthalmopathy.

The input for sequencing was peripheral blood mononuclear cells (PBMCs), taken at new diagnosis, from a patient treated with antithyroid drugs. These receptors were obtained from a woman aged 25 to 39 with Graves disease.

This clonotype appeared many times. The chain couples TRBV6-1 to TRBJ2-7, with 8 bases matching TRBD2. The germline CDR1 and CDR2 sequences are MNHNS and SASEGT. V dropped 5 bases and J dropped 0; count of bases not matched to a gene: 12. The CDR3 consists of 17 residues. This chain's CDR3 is CASSRRFTSGHSYEQYF. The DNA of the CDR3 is TGTGCCAGCAGTCGTCGATTCACTAGCGGCCACTCCTACGAGCAGTACTTC.

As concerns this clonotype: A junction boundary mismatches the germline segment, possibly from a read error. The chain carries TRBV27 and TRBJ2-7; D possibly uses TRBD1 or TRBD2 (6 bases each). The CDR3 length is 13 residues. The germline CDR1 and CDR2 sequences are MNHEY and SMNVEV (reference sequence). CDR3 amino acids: CTSSLLGAGEQYF. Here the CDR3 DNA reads TGTACCAGCAGTTTACTGGGGGCGGGGGAGCAGTACTTC.

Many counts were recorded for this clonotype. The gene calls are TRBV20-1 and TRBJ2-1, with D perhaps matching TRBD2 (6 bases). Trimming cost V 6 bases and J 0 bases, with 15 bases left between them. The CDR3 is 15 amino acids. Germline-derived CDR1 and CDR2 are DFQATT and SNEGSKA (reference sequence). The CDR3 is CSAWDSTYSYNEQFF. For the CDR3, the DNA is TGCAGTGCGTGGGACTCTACGTACTCCTACAATGAGCAGTTCTTC.

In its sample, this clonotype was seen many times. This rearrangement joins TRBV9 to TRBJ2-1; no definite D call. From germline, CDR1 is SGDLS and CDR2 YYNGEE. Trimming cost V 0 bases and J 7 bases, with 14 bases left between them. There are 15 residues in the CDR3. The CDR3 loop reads CASSVGREVRNEQFF. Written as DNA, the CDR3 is TGTGCCAGCAGCGTAGGTCGCGAGGTAAGGAATGAGCAGTTCTTC.

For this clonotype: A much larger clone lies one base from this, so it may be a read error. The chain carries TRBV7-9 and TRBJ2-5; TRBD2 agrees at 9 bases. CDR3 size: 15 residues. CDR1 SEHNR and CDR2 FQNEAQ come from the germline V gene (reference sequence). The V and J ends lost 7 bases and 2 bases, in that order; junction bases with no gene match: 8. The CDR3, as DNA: TGTGCCAGCAACCCGATGACTAGCGGACAAGAGACCCAGTACTTC. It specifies CASNPMTSGQETQYF. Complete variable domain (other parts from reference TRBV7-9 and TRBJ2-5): DTGVSQNPRHKITKRGQNVTFRCDPISEHNRLYWYRQTLGQGPEFLTYFQNEAQLEKSRLLSDRFSAERPKGSFSTLEIQRTEQGDSAMYLCASNPMTSGQETQYFGPGTRLLVL.

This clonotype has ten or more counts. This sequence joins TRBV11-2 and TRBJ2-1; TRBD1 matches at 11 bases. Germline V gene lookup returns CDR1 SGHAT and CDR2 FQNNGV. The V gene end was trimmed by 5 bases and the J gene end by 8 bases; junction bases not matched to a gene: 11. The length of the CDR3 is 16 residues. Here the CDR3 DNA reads TGTGCCAGCAGCCCGAGGCACGGACAGGGGGCGGATGAGCAGTTCTTC. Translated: CASSPRHGQGADEQFF.

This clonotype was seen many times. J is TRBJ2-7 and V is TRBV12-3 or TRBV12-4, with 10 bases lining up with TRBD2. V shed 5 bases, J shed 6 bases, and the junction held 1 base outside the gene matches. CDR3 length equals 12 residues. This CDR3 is CASSRLAGEQYF. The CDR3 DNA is TGTGCCAGCAGTAGACTAGCGGGCGAGCAGTACTTC.

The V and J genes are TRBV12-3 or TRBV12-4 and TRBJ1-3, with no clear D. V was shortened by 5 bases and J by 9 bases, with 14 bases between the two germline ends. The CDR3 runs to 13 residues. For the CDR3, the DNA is TGTGCCAGCAGTCTAAACCGGGGAGGCACCATATATTTT. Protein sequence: CASSLNRGGTIYF.

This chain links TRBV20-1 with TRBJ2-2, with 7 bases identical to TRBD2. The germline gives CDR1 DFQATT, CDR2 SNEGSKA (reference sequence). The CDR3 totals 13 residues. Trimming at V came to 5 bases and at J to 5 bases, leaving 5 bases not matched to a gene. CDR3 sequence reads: CSAHNGGTGELFF. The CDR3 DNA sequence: TGCAGTGCTCACAACGGGGGGACCGGGGAGCTGTTTTTT.

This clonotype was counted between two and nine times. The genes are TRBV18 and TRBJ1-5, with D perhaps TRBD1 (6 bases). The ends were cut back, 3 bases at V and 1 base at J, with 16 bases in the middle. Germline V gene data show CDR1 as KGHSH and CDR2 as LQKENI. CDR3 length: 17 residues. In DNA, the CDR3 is TGTGCCAGCTCACCCCCCGGGGGGGGCAGGAGCAATCAGCCCCAGCATTTT. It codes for CASSPPGGGRSNQPQHF.

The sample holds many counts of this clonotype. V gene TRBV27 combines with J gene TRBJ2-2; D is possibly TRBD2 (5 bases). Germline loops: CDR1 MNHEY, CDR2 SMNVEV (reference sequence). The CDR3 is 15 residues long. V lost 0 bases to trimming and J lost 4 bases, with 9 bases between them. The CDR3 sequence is CASSLSTGFTGELFF. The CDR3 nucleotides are TGTGCCAGCAGTTTATCGACGGGGTTCACCGGGGAGCTGTTTTTT.

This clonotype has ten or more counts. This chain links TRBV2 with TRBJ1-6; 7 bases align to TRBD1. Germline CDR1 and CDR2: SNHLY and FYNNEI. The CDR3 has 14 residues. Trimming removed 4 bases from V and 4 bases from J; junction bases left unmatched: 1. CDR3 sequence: CASSGGQYNSPLHF. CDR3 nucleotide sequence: TGTGCCAGCAGTGGGGGACAGTATAATTCACCCCTCCACTTT.

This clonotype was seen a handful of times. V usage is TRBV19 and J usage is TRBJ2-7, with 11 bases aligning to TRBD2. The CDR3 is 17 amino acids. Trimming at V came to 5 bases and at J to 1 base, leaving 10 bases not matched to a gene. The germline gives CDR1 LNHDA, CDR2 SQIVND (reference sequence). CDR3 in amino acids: CASSGPSGRFYSYEQYF. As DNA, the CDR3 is TGTGCCAGTAGTGGACCTAGCGGGAGGTTCTATTCCTACGAGCAGTACTTC.

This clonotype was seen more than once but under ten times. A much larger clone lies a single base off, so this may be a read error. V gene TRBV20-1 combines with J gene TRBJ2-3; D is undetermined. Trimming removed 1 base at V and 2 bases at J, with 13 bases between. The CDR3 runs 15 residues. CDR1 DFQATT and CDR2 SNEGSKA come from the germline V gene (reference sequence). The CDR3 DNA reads TGCAGTGCTAGAGGGATCGGAGCCTTCACAGATACGCAGTATTTT. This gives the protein CSARGIGAFTDTQYF.

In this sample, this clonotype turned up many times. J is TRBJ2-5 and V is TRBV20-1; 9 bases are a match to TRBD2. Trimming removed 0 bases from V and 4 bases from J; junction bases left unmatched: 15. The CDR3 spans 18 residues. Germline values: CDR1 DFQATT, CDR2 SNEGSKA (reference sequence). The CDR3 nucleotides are TGCAGTGCTAGAGAGCGGGGCGGGAGGGCCCGGCCGCCAGAGACCCAGTACTTC. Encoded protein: CSARERGGRARPPETQYF.

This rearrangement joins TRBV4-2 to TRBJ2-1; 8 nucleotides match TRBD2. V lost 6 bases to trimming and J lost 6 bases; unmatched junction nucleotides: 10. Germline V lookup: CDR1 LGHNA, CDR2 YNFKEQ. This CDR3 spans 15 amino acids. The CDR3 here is CASSPRGGRFNEQFF. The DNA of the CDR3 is TGTGCCAGCAGTCCAAGGGGCGGGAGGTTCAATGAGCAGTTCTTC.

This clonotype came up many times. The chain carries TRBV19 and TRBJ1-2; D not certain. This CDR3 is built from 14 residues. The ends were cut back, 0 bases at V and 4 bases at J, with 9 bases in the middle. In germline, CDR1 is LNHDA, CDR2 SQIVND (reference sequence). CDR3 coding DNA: TGTGCCAGTAGTATAGACAGCACGATCTATGGCTACACCTTC. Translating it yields CASSIDSTIYGYTF.

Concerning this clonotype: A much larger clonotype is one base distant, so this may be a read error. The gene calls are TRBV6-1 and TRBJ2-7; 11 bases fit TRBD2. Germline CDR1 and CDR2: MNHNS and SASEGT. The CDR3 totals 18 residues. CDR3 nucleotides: TGCGCCTCCCAGTCGGTAGCGGGAGGGCGGTCGGCGTTCAATGAGCAGTACTTC. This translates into CASQSVAGGRSAFNEQYF.

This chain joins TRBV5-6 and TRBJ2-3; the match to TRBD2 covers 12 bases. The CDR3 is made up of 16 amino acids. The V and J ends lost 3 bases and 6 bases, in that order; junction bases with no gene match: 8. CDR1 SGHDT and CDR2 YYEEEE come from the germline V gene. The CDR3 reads CASSSDLAGGWDTQYF. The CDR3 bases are TGTGCCAGCAGCTCTGACCTAGCGGGAGGGTGGGATACGCAGTATTTT.

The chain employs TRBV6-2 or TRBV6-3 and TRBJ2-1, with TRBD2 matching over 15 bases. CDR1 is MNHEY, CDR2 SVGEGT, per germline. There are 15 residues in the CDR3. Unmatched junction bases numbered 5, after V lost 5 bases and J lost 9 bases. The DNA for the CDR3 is TGTGCCAGCAGTCGGACTAGCGGGAGGGTCGGTGAGCAGTTCTTC. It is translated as CASSRTSGRVGEQFF.